The entry that follows covers one T cell receptor beta chain sequence. Its target is unknown. This sample was taken from a study of blood T cells in healthy people across ages. The CDR3 is 14 amino acids. Germline CDR1 reads DFQATT; CDR2 reads SNEGSKA (reference sequence). A second PCR, run for roughly 7 to 11 cycles, used a sample-barcoded 5' primer plus a J-beta primer mix. Tags on each cDNA molecule came from a template-switch adaptor with 12 random nucleotides. TCRdb called the 5' RACE reads again in MiXCR, with one record for every CDR3 protein. The sample has about 750,000 distinct CDR3 sequences; 50% to 65% are singletons. Study outcomes and limitations: Across samples, TCR beta diversity tracked strongly with naive T cell percentage. Both higher diversity and more naive CD4+ cells marked long-lived donors when set against aged donors.

Whenever a sample was processed, at least 6.5 million PBMCs were isolated. The sequencing input was blood. This TCR came from a man aged 80 or over in good health. V gene TRBV20-1 combines with J gene TRBJ2-4, with 9 bases fitting TRBD1. The J call may be mistaken, given a closer DNA end match to TRBJ2-7. The CDR3 sequence: CSALGQGSSSEQYF. DNA of the CDR3: TGCAGTGCCTTGGGACAGGGATCGAGTAGCGAGCAGTACTTC.